This record looks at one T cell receptor beta chain sequence and its context. Its antigen is still unknown. Through a sample-barcoded 5' primer and a J-beta primer mix, a second PCR was run for about 6 to 12 cycles. TCRdb independently ran MiXCR on the 5' RACE reads; one entry per CDR3 protein. The sample records over a million distinct CDR3 sequences, approximately 38% being singletons. The sample comes from a study of blood T cells in healthy people across ages. Study results and limitations: Per million T cells, TCR beta diversity dropped about linearly as age rose. Comparison with aged donors showed that long-lived donors had more naive CD4+ cells and higher diversity.

Germline V CDR1 and CDR2: MDHEN, SYDVKM. Trimming pared 3 bases from V and 5 bases from J, leaving 19 bases between. There are 16 residues in the CDR3. The sample comprised blood. This TCR came from a woman in her late teens or twenties in good health. This chain connects TRBV28 to TRBJ1-1; D is ambiguous. The CDR3 DNA is TGTGCCAGCAGTTTCGCTGTTTCACAGCCCGGGACTGAAGCTTTCTTT. Translating gives CASSFAVSQPGTEAFF.